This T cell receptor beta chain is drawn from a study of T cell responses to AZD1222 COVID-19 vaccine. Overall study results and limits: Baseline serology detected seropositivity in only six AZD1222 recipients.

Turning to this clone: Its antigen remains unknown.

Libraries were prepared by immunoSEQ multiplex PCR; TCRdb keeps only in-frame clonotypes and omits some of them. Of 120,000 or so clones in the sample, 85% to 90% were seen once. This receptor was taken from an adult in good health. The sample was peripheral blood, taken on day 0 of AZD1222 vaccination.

The CDR3 coding sequence is TGTGCCAGTCTTCCGGGACATCCGGGGGGCTACACCTTC. This codes for CASLPGHPGGYTF. The gene calls are TRBV19 and TRBJ1-2; a weak D match, TRBD1 (6 bases). CDR1 and CDR2 (germline): LNHDA, SQIVND (reference sequence). V lost 8 bases to trimming and J lost 8 bases, with 18 bases between them. The CDR3 has 13 residues.